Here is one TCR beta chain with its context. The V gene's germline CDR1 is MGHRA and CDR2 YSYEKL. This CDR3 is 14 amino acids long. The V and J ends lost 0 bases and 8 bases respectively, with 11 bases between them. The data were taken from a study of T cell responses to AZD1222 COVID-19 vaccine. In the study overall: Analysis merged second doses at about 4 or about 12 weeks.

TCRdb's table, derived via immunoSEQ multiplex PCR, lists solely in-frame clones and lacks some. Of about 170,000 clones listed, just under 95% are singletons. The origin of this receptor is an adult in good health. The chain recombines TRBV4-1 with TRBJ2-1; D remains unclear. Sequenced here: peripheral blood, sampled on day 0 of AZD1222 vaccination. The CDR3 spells CASSQDISRDEQFF. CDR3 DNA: TGCGCCAGCAGCCAAGATATAAGTAGAGATGAGCAGTTCTTC.